The 25 T cell receptor beta chains given below trace back to one sample, sequenced in a study of vaccination effects on CD4 cells after COVID-19. Researchers isolated CD4+ T cells once roughly ten days of culture had elapsed. Their antigens are not known. The protocol was immunoSEQ multiplex PCR, while the TCRdb copy is restricted to in-frame clones and leaves out a portion. This table has tens of thousands of clones, 50% to 70% appearing once. The material sequenced was CD4+ T cells from PBMCs cultured without peptide, taken before COVID-19 vaccination. The receptors come from a human donor who received a COVID-19 vaccine.

In its sample, this clone was seen a few times. J is TRBJ2-7 and V is TRBV19; no reliable D call. This CDR3 is built from 16 residues. Germline V gene lookup returns CDR1 LNHDA and CDR2 SQIVND (reference sequence). V lost 4 bases, J lost 0 bases, and 16 bases lay in between. The DNA for the CDR3 is TGTGCCAGTAGTACCTTTTATGCAGGTAGCTCCTACGAGCAGTACTTC. Residues: CASSTFYAGSSYEQYF.

This chain links TRBV30 with TRBJ2-2, with TRBD2 identical over 8 bases. Germline values: CDR1 GTSNPN, CDR2 SVGIG (reference sequence). The ends lost 1 base at V and 4 bases at J; junction bases unmatched: 5. This CDR3 spans 15 amino acids. The CDR3 DNA reads as TGTGCCTGGAGTGGAGCGGGGGAGGGCACCGGGGAGCTGTTTTTT. Its protein product is CAWSGAGEGTGELFF. Full variable domain (rest looked up from reference TRBV30 and TRBJ2-2): SQTIHQWPATLVQPVGSPLSLECTVEGTSNPNLYWYRQAAGRGLQLLFYSVGIGQISSEVPQNLSASRPQDRQFILSSKKLLLSDSGFYLCAWSGAGEGTGELFFGEGSRLTVL.

The rearrangement uses TRBV7-9 and TRBJ2-7, with 12 positions matching TRBD1. From germline, CDR1 is SEHNR and CDR2 FQNEAQ (reference sequence). The CDR3 spans 14 residues. The V segment lost 7 bases and the J segment 4 bases; nucleotides outside the gene matches: 5. The CDR3 DNA reads as TGTGCCAGCACCCGGGACAGGGGGCGATACGAGCAGTACTTC. This gives the protein CASTRDRGRYEQYF.

The chain is built from TRBV5-8 and TRBJ2-1, with D possibly being TRBD1 (5 bases). V was clipped by 4 bases and J by 6 bases, with 11 bases between them. The CDR3 is 13 amino acids. CDR1 SGHTS and CDR2 YDEGEE come from the germline V gene. CDR3 loop: CASSVIRGNEQFF. The DNA for the CDR3 is TGTGCCAGCAGCGTGATAAGGGGCAATGAGCAGTTCTTC.

This rearrangement joins TRBV2 to TRBJ2-5; D call uncertain. Trimming took off 5 bases at V and 4 bases at J, with 11 bases between the two ends. The CDR3 covers 13 residues. Germline CDR1 reads SNHLY; CDR2 reads FYNNEI. Written as DNA, the CDR3 is TGTGCCAGCAGTCGACGACCCCCAGAGACCCAGTACTTC. It specifies CASSRRPPETQYF.

This chain uses TRBV5-1 with TRBJ2-5; D perhaps matches TRBD2 (7 bases). Per germline, CDR1 SGHRS and CDR2 YFSETQ. CDR3 size: 15 residues. Trimming shortened V by 3 bases and J by 4 bases, and 16 bases separated the two germline ends. The DNA for the CDR3 is TGCGCCAGCAGCTCTGGGGGGGGCGGTGTAGAGACCCAGTACTTC. This codes for CASSSGGGGVETQYF.

This rearrangement joins TRBV5-1 to TRBJ2-1, with D possibly being TRBD2 (6 bases). There are 13 residues in the CDR3. Germline V gene lookup returns CDR1 SGHRS and CDR2 YFSETQ. Trimming cost V 1 base and J 8 bases, with 10 bases left between them. Here the CDR3 reads CASSLRGLYEQFF. The CDR3 DNA reads TGCGCCAGCAGCTTGCGGGGACTCTATGAGCAGTTCTTC.

The chain carries TRBV11-2 and TRBJ2-5; 10 bases map to TRBD2. CDR1 is SGHAT, CDR2 FQNNGV, per germline. J gave up 4 bases and V 1 base, and 3 bases lay outside the gene matches. CDR3 length equals 15 residues. The CDR3 DNA is TGTGCCAGCAGCTTAGGGACTAGCGGACCAGAGACCCAGTACTTC. Translating it yields CASSLGTSGPETQYF. Full variable domain (rest looked up from reference TRBV11-2 and TRBJ2-5): EAGVAQSPRYKIIEKRQSVAFWCNPISGHATLYWYQQILGQGPKLLIQFQNNGVVDDSQLPKDRFSAERLKGVDSTLKIQPAKLEDSAVYLCASSLGTSGPETQYFGPGTRLLVL.

This clone was observed a few times. The V gene is TRBV5-4, the J gene TRBJ2-3; the D call may be TRBD1 or TRBD2 (6 bases each). Germline CDR1 and CDR2: SGHNT and YYREEE (reference sequence). Trimming removed 0 bases at V and 1 base at J, with 9 bases between. The CDR3 extends over 15 amino acids. CDR3 protein: CASSLDGGRTDTQYF. The CDR3 nucleotides read TGTGCCAGCAGCTTGGACGGGGGCCGCACAGATACGCAGTATTTT.

This chain joins TRBV14 and TRBJ1-6; D gene unclear. There are 15 residues in the CDR3. Trimming took off 5 bases at V and 3 bases at J, with 11 bases between the two ends. CDR1 and CDR2 (germline): SGHDN, FVKESK. The CDR3 DNA sequence: TGTGCCAGCAGCGACCGGACGGGCTATAATTCACCCCTCCACTTT. Protein product: CASSDRTGYNSPLHF.

This clone showed up just a few times. The chain links TRBV4-2 to TRBJ1-2; the D is unclear. From germline, CDR1 is LGHNA and CDR2 YNFKEQ. V was shortened by 1 base and J by 2 bases, with 8 bases between the two germline ends. This CDR3 comprises 14 residues. CDR3 coding DNA: TGTGCCAGCAGCCAAGGTATAAGGAACTATGGCTACACCTTC. This gives the protein CASSQGIRNYGYTF.

V is TRBV5-1 and J is TRBJ1-5; D gene unclear. The CDR3 totals 15 residues. Looked up from germline, CDR1 is SGHRS and CDR2 is YFSETQ. The V end was cut by 0 bases, the J end by 3 bases, with 10 bases between. CDR3 in amino acids: CASSLDGQYNQPQHF. DNA of the CDR3: TGCGCCAGCAGCTTGGATGGGCAGTACAATCAGCCCCAGCATTTT.

The rearrangement joins TRBV6-1 to TRBJ2-1; possible D gene TRBD2, 5 bases. Germline V gives CDR1 MNHNS, CDR2 SASEGT. This CDR3 has 12 amino acids. Trimming removed 2 bases at V and 14 bases at J, with 13 bases between. The CDR3, as DNA: TGTGCCAGCAGTGAATCGCAACTGAGGGAGTTCTTC. Protein sequence: CASSESQLREFF.

V usage is TRBV3-1 (or the pseudogene TRBV3-2) and J usage is TRBJ2-1; 7 positions match TRBD2. Trimming removed 1 base from V and 6 bases from J; junction bases left unmatched: 3. CDR1 is LGHDT and CDR2 is YNNKEL in the germline V gene (reference sequence). The CDR3 is made up of 14 amino acids. The CDR3, as DNA: TGTGCCAGCAGCCAAGGGACTAGACGCAATGAGCAGTTCTTC. As protein: CASSQGTRRNEQFF.

This clone occurred once. V gene TRBV19 combines with J gene TRBJ1-5, with D possibly matching TRBD1 (6 bases). V was shortened by 1 base and J by 7 bases, with 11 bases between the two germline ends. CDR3 length: 14 residues. Germline loops: CDR1 LNHDA, CDR2 SQIVND (reference sequence). This chain's CDR3 is CASSIVGGGQPQHF. CDR3 bases: TGTGCCAGTAGTATAGTAGGGGGAGGACAGCCCCAGCATTTT.

The chain uses TRBV19 and TRBJ2-3; 11 bases agree with TRBD2. There are 18 residues in the CDR3. The germline V gene encodes CDR1 LNHDA and CDR2 SQIVND (reference sequence). V was clipped by 1 base and J by 4 bases; unmatched bases: 10. The CDR3 sequence is CASSIAAPNSGRADTQYF. CDR3 DNA: TGTGCCAGTAGTATAGCTGCGCCGAATAGCGGGAGGGCAGATACGCAGTATTTT.

The rearrangement links TRBV6-5 to TRBJ1-2, with TRBD1 matching 7 bases. The germline CDR1 and CDR2 sequences are MNHEY and SVGAGI. V was pared by 6 bases and J by 8 bases, with 12 bases of the junction left unmatched. This CDR3 is built from 14 residues. The CDR3 DNA is TGTGCCAGCAGCCGGGACAGAAGTTCGGGAGGCTACACCTTC. It yields the protein CASSRDRSSGGYTF.

The chain joins TRBV27 to TRBJ2-2; no clear D gene. V was cut by 4 bases and J by 3 bases, with 3 bases left in between. Germline-derived CDR1 and CDR2 are MNHEY and SMNVEV (reference sequence). CDR3 length: 12 amino acids. The CDR3 region is CASSWYTGELFF. The CDR3 nucleotides are TGTGCCAGCAGTTGGTACACCGGGGAGCTGTTTTTT.

The chain uses TRBV19 and TRBJ1-2; 7 bases agree with TRBD1. V trimming: 3 bases; J trimming: 4 bases; junction bases outside the gene matches: 5. CDR3 length: 14 residues. Germline V gene data show CDR1 as LNHDA and CDR2 as SQIVND (reference sequence). The DNA of the CDR3 is TGTGCCAGTAGTATGCAGGACAGGATCTATGGCTACACCTTC. Amino acids: CASSMQDRIYGYTF.

The chain is built from TRBV4-2 and TRBJ2-2, with TRBD2 matching over 9 bases. CDR3 size: 14 residues. Per germline, CDR1 LGHNA and CDR2 YNFKEQ. The junction had 2 bases not matched to a gene; V was cut back by 3 bases and J by 6 bases. This CDR3 reads CASSQAGGPGELFF. DNA for the CDR3: TGTGCCAGCAGCCAGGCGGGGGGGCCCGGGGAGCTGTTTTTT.

J is TRBJ1-5 and V is TRBV7-9, with 10 bases fitting TRBD1. The CDR3 extends over 16 amino acids. CDR1 is SEHNR and CDR2 is FQNEAQ in the germline V gene (reference sequence). Trimming removed 0 bases from V and 7 bases from J; junction bases left unmatched: 6. CDR3 residues: CASSLAGTGERQPQHF. The CDR3 DNA is TGTGCCAGCAGCTTAGCGGGGACAGGGGAGCGGCAGCCCCAGCATTTT.

This clone turned up a few times. This chain connects TRBV7-6 to TRBJ2-1; tentative D call: TRBD1 (6 bases). The CDR3 length is 16 residues. Trimming cost V 5 bases and J 5 bases, with 19 bases left between them. Germline lookup yields CDR1 SGHVS and CDR2 FNYEAQ. The CDR3 loop is CASSSPWDTSNNEQFF. DNA of the CDR3: TGTGCCAGCAGCAGTCCCTGGGACACCTCAAACAATGAGCAGTTCTTC. Based on the CDR3 plus reference TRBV7-6 and TRBJ2-1, the full variable domain is GAGVSQSPRYKVTKRGQDVALRCDPISGHVSLYWYRQALGQGPEFLTYFNYEAQQDKSGLPNDRFSAERPEGSISTLTIQRTEQRDSAMYRCASSSPWDTSNNEQFFGPGTRLTVL.

The table lists this clone with a few counts. The chain carries TRBV3-1 (or the pseudogene TRBV3-2) and TRBJ1-3; D uncertain. Trimming took 4 bases from V and 0 from J, leaving 10 bases between them. In germline, CDR1 is LGHDT, CDR2 YNNKEL (reference sequence). The CDR3 has 15 residues. In nucleotides, the CDR3 is TGTGCCAGCAGCCCCCGACCAAGCTCTGGAAACACCATATATTTT. It codes for CASSPRPSSGNTIYF.

The rearrangement uses TRBV5-1 and TRBJ2-3; the match to TRBD2 covers 8 bases. This CDR3 has 16 amino acids. CDR1 SGHRS and CDR2 YFSETQ come from the germline V gene. V was pared by 1 base and J by 4 bases, with 8 bases of the junction left unmatched. CDR3 in DNA: TGCGCCAGCAGCTTGTTTTCGGGGGGGCAGGCAGATACGCAGTATTTT. Residues: CASSLFSGGQADTQYF.

The rearrangement joins TRBV19 to TRBJ1-5; possibly TRBD1 for D (5 bases). Per the germline V gene, CDR1 is LNHDA and CDR2 is SQIVND (reference sequence). This CDR3 is 15 amino acids long. Trimming pared 0 bases from V and 7 bases from J, leaving 13 bases between. CDR3 nucleotides: TGTGCCAGTAGTATAGACCTCCAGGGTCGCCAGCCCCAGCATTTT. It codes for CASSIDLQGRQPQHF.